The 2 T cell receptor beta chains below come from one sample, sequenced in a study of shared T cell receptors in the human thymus. TCRdb's table, derived via immunoSEQ multiplex PCR, lists solely in-frame clones and lacks some. Here the sample spans hundreds of thousands of clones, 88% being singletons. These same data were also listed under a study on human thymus T cells.

The sequencing input was thymocytes. These receptor sequences come from a boy under two years old with a congenital heart defect.

The chain uses TRBV5-1 and TRBJ2-4; D gene ambiguous. The V gene lost 0 bases and the J gene lost 7 bases, with 14 bases spanning the gap. Germline CDR1 is SGHRS and CDR2 is YFSETQ. This CDR3 region has 15 residues. The CDR3 is CASSLGGRKANIQYF. DNA of the CDR3: TGCGCCAGCAGCTTGGGAGGCCGCAAGGCGAACATTCAGTACTTC.

This rearrangement joins TRBV18 to TRBJ2-7; TRBD2 matches at 10 bases. The V gene end was trimmed by 5 bases and the J gene end by 5 bases; junction bases not matched to a gene: 6. The CDR3 consists of 14 residues. Looked up from germline, CDR1 is KGHSH and CDR2 is LQKENI. The CDR3 nucleotides are TGTGCCAGCTCATCTAGCGGGAGTAAGAACGAGCAGTACTTC. Its translation: CASSSSGSKNEQYF.